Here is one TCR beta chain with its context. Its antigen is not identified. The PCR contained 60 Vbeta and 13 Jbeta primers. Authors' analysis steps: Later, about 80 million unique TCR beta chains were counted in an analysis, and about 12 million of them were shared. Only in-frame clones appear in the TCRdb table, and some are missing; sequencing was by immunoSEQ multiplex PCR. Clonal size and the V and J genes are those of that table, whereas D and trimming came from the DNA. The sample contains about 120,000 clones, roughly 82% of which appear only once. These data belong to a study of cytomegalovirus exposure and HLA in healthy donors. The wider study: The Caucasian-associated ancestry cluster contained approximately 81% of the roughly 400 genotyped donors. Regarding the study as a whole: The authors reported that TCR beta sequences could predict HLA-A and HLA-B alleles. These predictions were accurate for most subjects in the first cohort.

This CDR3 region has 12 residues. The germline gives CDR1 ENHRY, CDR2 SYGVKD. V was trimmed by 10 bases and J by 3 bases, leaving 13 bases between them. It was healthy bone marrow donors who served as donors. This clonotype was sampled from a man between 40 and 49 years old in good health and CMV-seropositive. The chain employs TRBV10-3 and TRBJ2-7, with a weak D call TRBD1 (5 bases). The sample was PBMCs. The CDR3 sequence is CATALDNYEQYF. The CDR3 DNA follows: TGTGCCACAGCTCTGGACAACTACGAGCAGTACTTC.